Shown below are 10 T cell receptor beta chains from a single sample sequenced in a study of identical twins. TCRdb re-called the 5' RACE reads through MiXCR, storing one row per CDR3 protein. This table has about 220,000 distinct CDR3 sequences, more than 6.5% appearing once. These same records also appear under a second study, on yellow fever vaccine responses in identical twins.

Sequenced: memory (CD45RO+) T cells sorted from blood. These receptors all stem from a woman between 18 and 30 years old in good health.

This clonotype has at least ten counts. The V gene is TRBV7-2, the J gene TRBJ1-2, with D unresolved. Germline V CDR1 and CDR2: SGHTA, FQGNSA. V was pared by 2 bases and J by 3 bases, with 10 bases between. The CDR3 is 14 amino acids. The CDR3 DNA sequence: TGTGCCAGCAGCTTATCCACCCAGCACTATGGCTACACCTTC. It translates to CASSLSTQHYGYTF.

The chain is built from TRBV5-1 and TRBJ2-3; possibly TRBD2 for D (6 bases). V lost 0 bases and J lost 0, with 11 bases in between. The CDR3 loop spans 16 amino acids. Germline CDR1 SGHRS, CDR2 YFSETQ. Here the CDR3 DNA reads TGCGCCAGCAGCTTGGCGGGGACTTTTAGCACAGATACGCAGTATTTT. Protein sequence: CASSLAGTFSTDTQYF.

Only a few counts were recorded for this clonotype. The chain recombines TRBV7-2 with TRBJ1-4; D unresolved. Germline V lookup: CDR1 SGHTA, CDR2 FQGNSA. Trimming stripped 2 bases from V and 8 bases from J, with 6 bases between. This CDR3 contains 12 residues. The CDR3 DNA reads TGTGCCAGCAGCTTACTTCGCGAAAAACTGTTTTTT. This translates into CASSLLREKLFF.

The rearrangement uses TRBV7-8 and TRBJ1-2, with 9 positions matching TRBD1. Germline assignment: CDR1 SGHVS and CDR2 FQNEAQ. The CDR3 runs 17 residues. Unmatched junction bases numbered 15, after V lost 1 base and J lost 9 bases. The CDR3 is CASSLDAGTGSMVSYTF. CDR3 DNA: TGTGCCAGCAGCTTAGATGCCGGGACAGGGTCTATGGTCAGCTACACCTTC.

The genes are TRBV19 and TRBJ2-3; D is undetermined. Germline V lookup: CDR1 LNHDA, CDR2 SQIVND (reference sequence). V lost 5 bases and J 7 bases, leaving 19 bases between the germline ends. This CDR3 has 15 residues. Here the CDR3 reads CASSLSPSVGNTQYF. CDR3 nucleotide sequence: TGTGCCAGTAGTCTCTCCCCATCAGTGGGCAATACGCAGTATTTT.

The chain recombines TRBV7-2 with TRBJ2-7; the D gene is possibly TRBD2 (5 bases). The CDR3 sequence is 14 residues long. The V end was cut by 3 bases, the J end by 6 bases, with 15 bases between. Germline V lookup: CDR1 SGHTA, CDR2 FQGNSA. The CDR3 DNA reads TGTGCCAGCAGCTTGGACTCCATGGCGTCCGAGCAGTACTTC. Translation: CASSLDSMASEQYF.

This clonotype was observed at least ten times. This rearrangement joins TRBV29-1 to TRBJ2-5; D gene ambiguous. Looked up from germline, CDR1 is SQVTM and CDR2 is ANQGSEA. The CDR3 totals 11 residues. The V and J ends lost 4 bases and 5 bases respectively, with 8 bases between them. CDR3 in amino acids: CSVAEGETQYF. As DNA, the CDR3 is TGCAGCGTTGCAGAAGGGGAGACCCAGTACTTC. Full variable domain (rest looked up from reference TRBV29-1 and TRBJ2-5): SAVISQKPSRDICQRGTSLTIQCQVDSQVTMMFWYRQQPGQSLTLIATANQGSEATYESGFVIDKFPISRPNLTFSTLTVSNMSPEDSSIYLCSVAEGETQYFGPGTRLLVL.

This clonotype was seen many times. The rearrangement uses TRBV7-2 and TRBJ2-7; D possibly corresponds to TRBD1 (5 bases). With 5 bases removed from V and 3 bases from J, the gap between germline ends came to 14 bases. The CDR3 is made up of 14 amino acids. CDR1 and CDR2 (germline): SGHTA, FQGNSA. CDR3 bases: TGTGCCAGCAGCCCTTCAGGGCAAATCTACGAGCAGTACTTC. This sequence encodes CASSPSGQIYEQYF.

The V and J genes are TRBV6-1 and TRBJ1-2; TRBD1 might be the D (5 bases). Germline CDR1 is MNHNS and CDR2 is SASEGT. There are 15 residues in the CDR3. V was shortened by 6 bases and J by 8 bases, with 22 bases between the two germline ends. Here the CDR3 DNA reads TGTGCCAGCAGACGTAGGGAATTCGGACAAGGGGGCTACACCTTC. This encodes CASRRREFGQGGYTF.

This clonotype showed up many times. The chain recombines TRBV7-3 with TRBJ2-1; 7 bases fit TRBD2. The length of the CDR3 is 14 residues. Germline loops: CDR1 SGHTA, CDR2 FQGTGA. After removal of 5 bases from V and 4 bases from J, the junction contained 5 bases not matched to a gene. CDR3 DNA sequence: TGTGCCAGCAGCCCCCCGGGACTATACAATGAGCAGTTCTTC. It yields the protein CASSPPGLYNEQFF.